This TCR beta chain comes out of a study of technical replicates of blood from a handful of donors. Profiling relied on immunoSEQ multiplex PCR, and the TCRdb table lists in-frame clones only, not all of them. The sample contains over 65,000 clones, 85% to 95% of which appear only once. There are 13 residues in the CDR3. Germline loops: CDR1 MDHEN, CDR2 SYDVKM. V lost 5 bases and J lost 2, with 10 bases in between. Sequencing was done on a sample of T cells isolated from PBMCs. The chain joins TRBV28 to TRBJ2-7; no reliable D call. This clonotype originated in a human donor in good health. The CDR3 DNA follows: TGTGCCAGCAGTCCCCATGACACCTACGAGCAGTACTTC. This sequence encodes CASSPHDTYEQYF. The variable domain in full, with the rest retrieved from reference TRBV28 and TRBJ2-7, is DVKVTQSSRYLVKRTGEKVFLECVQDMDHENMFWYRQDPGLGLRLIYFSYDVKMKEKGDIPEGYSVSREKKERFSLILESASTNQTSMYLCASSPHDTYEQYFGPGTRLTVT.